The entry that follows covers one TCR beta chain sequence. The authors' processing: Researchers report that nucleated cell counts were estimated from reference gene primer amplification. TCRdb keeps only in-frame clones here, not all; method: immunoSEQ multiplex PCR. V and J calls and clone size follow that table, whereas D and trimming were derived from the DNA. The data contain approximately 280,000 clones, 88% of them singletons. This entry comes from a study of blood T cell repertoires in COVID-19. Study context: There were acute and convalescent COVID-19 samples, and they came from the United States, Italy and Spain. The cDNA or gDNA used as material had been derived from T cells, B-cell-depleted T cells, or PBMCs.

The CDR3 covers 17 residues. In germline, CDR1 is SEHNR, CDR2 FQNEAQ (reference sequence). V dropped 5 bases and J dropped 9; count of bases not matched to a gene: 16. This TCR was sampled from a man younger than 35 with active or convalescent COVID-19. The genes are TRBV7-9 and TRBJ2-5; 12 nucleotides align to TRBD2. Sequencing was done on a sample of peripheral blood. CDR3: CASSRFRLAGATDPQYF. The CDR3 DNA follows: TGTGCCAGCAGCCGATTCCGACTAGCGGGGGCCACGGACCCCCAGTACTTC.